The clone carrying this T cell receptor beta chain is medium-sized (0.01 to 0.1%) by share. Antigen unknown. CDR3 length: 19 amino acids. Per germline, CDR1 SGHDT and CDR2 YYEEEE. The J segment lost 0 bases and the V segment lost 4 bases, leaving 16 bases of the junction unmatched. The record originates from a study of OX40 agonist ivuxolimab in advanced cancers. The overall study: One hepatocellular carcinoma and two cutaneous melanoma patients partially responded.

Assay: immunoSEQ multiplex PCR; the TCRdb copy retains only in-frame clones and omits some. The table includes tens of thousands of clones, roughly 86% detected once. Any history of autoimmune disease or systemic immunosuppression disqualified patients. Regarding the study as a whole: The investigators did not determine what antigen specificity the expanded peripheral T cells had.

V gene TRBV5-6 combines with J gene TRBJ2-7, with 10 bases matching TRBD2. The specimen comprised CD4+ or CD8+ T cells sorted from blood, sampled in a trial of the OX40 agonist ivuxolimab. The clonotype originates from an adult with an advanced solid tumor such as melanoma, head and neck, liver or kidney cancer. CDR3 bases: TGTGCCAGCAGCAACCCCGGGACTAGCGTAACCCGCGGCTCCTACGAGCAGTACTTC. It yields the protein CASSNPGTSVTRGSYEQYF.